The following is a T cell receptor beta chain sequence with its context. The entry originates in a study of T cells in Graves' hyperthyroidism and ophthalmopathy. There are 16 residues in the CDR3. Germline-derived CDR1 and CDR2 are LNHDA and SQIVND (reference sequence). J gave up 1 base and V 3 bases, and 6 bases lay outside the gene matches. The TCR beta CDR3 regions underwent amplification using RNA transcripts as the source. During a first-round RT-PCR of the TCR CDR3, the HTBI primer set was used. TCRdb re-derived calls from the multiplex PCR reads in MiXCR, one entry per CDR3 protein. The table shows almost 600,000 distinct CDR3 sequences, with roughly 46% occurring only once.

The chain is built from TRBV19 and TRBJ2-7; 10 nucleotides match TRBD2. This clonotype originated in a woman younger than 30 with Graves' hyperthyroidism. Sequenced input: peripheral blood or thyroid tissue (not recorded which). CDR3 sequence reads: CASSISSGRGSYEQYF. CDR3 DNA sequence: TGTGCCAGTAGTATTTCTAGCGGGAGAGGGTCCTACGAGCAGTACTTC. The full variable domain, in which reference TRBV19 and TRBJ2-7 provide the parts outside the CDR3, is DGGITQSPKYLFRKEGQNVTLSCEQNLNHDAMYWYRQDPGQGLRLIYYSQIVNDFQKGDIAEGYSVSREKKESFPLTVTSAQKNPTAFYLCASSISSGRGSYEQYFGPGTRLTVT.